One T cell receptor beta chain is described in this entry. The V end lost 5 bases, the J end lost 1 base, and 8 bases lay between the germline ends. This CDR3 is built from 14 residues. CDR1 is PRHDT and CDR2 is FYEKMQ in the germline V gene (reference sequence). The data are from a study of cytomegalovirus exposure and HLA in healthy donors. The table came from immunoSEQ multiplex PCR; TCRdb's copy has only in-frame clones and leaves some out. This table has fewer than 200,000 clones, roughly 84% appearing once. Sequencing used PBMCs. This sequence originates from a woman aged 18 to 35 in good health and CMV-seropositive. V is TRBV13 and J is TRBJ2-2, with a weak D call TRBD1 (6 bases). The CDR3, as DNA: TGTGCCAGCAGCCCGGACAGGAACACCGGGGAGCTGTTTTTT. Translation: CASSPDRNTGELFF.